Included here is one TCR beta chain sequence, with context. Sequencing was performed with immunoSEQ multiplex PCR; in TCRdb, only in-frame clones are kept and a portion is missing. Of around 170,000 clones in the sample, approximately 88% were seen once. The CDR3 covers 13 residues. Trimming cost V 10 bases and J 3 bases, with 13 bases left between them. Germline V gene lookup returns CDR1 SNHLY and CDR2 FYNNEI. The data stem from a study of blood T cell repertoires in COVID-19. Whole-study context: The United States, Italy and Spain supplied acute and convalescent COVID-19 samples. In each case, the material was cDNA or gDNA derived from T cells, B-cell-depleted T cells, or PBMCs.

Those who participated ranged in age from roughly 18 to 100 years and resided in 20 to 30 US areas. Among Cohort 3 donors, those recovered had two negative PCRs, clearance, or symptom resolution. The rearrangement joins TRBV2 to TRBJ1-5; a weak D match, TRBD1 (6 bases). Sequencing input: PBMCs or T cells enriched from blood (not recorded which). The receptor's source is a young woman who had recovered from COVID-19. CDR3 sequence: CATREGDNQPQHF. CDR3 bases: TGTGCCACCCGGGAGGGGGACAATCAGCCCCAGCATTTT. Drawing the rest from reference TRBV2 and TRBJ1-5, the complete variable domain is EPEVTQTPSHQVTQMGQEVILRCVPISNHLYFYWYRQILGQKVEFLVSFYNNEISEKSEIFDDQFSVERPDGSNFTLKIRSTKLEDSAMYFCATREGDNQPQHFGDGTRLSIL.